These 28 T cell receptor beta chains originate from one sample sequenced in a study of T cell responses to AZD1222 COVID-19 vaccine. Method: immunoSEQ multiplex PCR; TCRdb's copy keeps in-frame clones and lacks some. This sample yields tens of thousands of clones, of which 88% are seen a single time; around 15% belongs to the top ten. Material: peripheral blood, obtained 28 days after the second AZD1222 dose. These receptors originate from an adult who received the AZD1222 COVID-19 vaccine.

This clone showed up just a few times. J is TRBJ1-1 and V is TRBV6-5; no clear D gene. CDR1 MNHEY and CDR2 SVGAGI come from the germline V gene. There are 15 residues in the CDR3. V was shortened by 0 bases and J by 4 bases, with 12 bases between the two germline ends. CDR3 nucleotides: TGTGCCAGCAGTTACTCGACGGTATACAGCACTGAAGCTTTCTTT. Encoded protein: CASSYSTVYSTEAFF.

The genes are TRBV6-2 or TRBV6-3 and TRBJ1-2; 8 nucleotides match TRBD1. In germline, CDR1 is MNHEY, CDR2 SVGEGT. The V gene end was trimmed by 0 bases and the J gene end by 4 bases; junction bases not matched to a gene: 10. This CDR3 is 17 amino acids long. CDR3 bases: TGTGCCAGCAGTTACTCAGGTCCAAGACAGGGGACCTATGGCTACACCTTC. Translating gives CASSYSGPRQGTYGYTF.

This chain links TRBV3-1 (or the pseudogene TRBV3-2) with TRBJ1-5; D not certain. Germline CDR1 and CDR2: LGHDT and YNNKEL (reference sequence). Trimming shortened V by 4 bases and J by 4 bases, and 8 bases separated the two germline ends. The CDR3 is made up of 13 amino acids. The DNA for the CDR3 is TGTGCCAGCAGCCTCCTGGGGAATCAGCCCCAGCATTTT. Its translation: CASSLLGNQPQHF.

V is TRBV2 and J is TRBJ2-7; D is possibly TRBD1 (6 bases). The V end lost 5 bases, the J end lost 8 bases, and 16 bases lay between the germline ends. Germline V gene sequence: CDR1 SNHLY, CDR2 FYNNEI. The CDR3 runs 13 residues. The CDR3 nucleotides read TGTGCCAGCAGTCGGGACACCTCGTACAAGCAGTACTTC. This codes for CASSRDTSYKQYF.

This chain joins TRBV5-1 and TRBJ2-2; D call uncertain. The CDR3 has 16 residues. Germline V gene data show CDR1 as SGHRS and CDR2 as YFSETQ. Trimming stripped 0 bases from V and 6 bases from J, with 15 bases between. The CDR3 DNA reads as TGCGCCAGCAGCTTGGCCGCGTTAGGGATTCCCGGGGAGCTGTTTTTT. It is translated as CASSLAALGIPGELFF.

Only a few counts were recorded for this clone. The chain combines TRBV6-2 or TRBV6-3 with TRBJ2-5; 11 bases line up with TRBD2. The CDR3 consists of 14 residues. The V gene end was trimmed by 6 bases and the J gene end by 6 bases; junction bases not matched to a gene: 6. Germline lookup yields CDR1 MNHEY and CDR2 SVGEGT. CDR3 loop: CASSYSGGAQTQYF. In DNA form, the CDR3 reads TGTGCCAGCAGCTATAGCGGGGGGGCCCAGACCCAGTACTTC.

V gene TRBV28 combines with J gene TRBJ2-5; TRBD2 might be the D (7 bases). CDR3 size: 15 residues. CDR1 and CDR2 from the germline V gene are MDHEN and SYDVKM. Trimming stripped 5 bases from V and 4 bases from J, with 17 bases between. As DNA, the CDR3 is TGTGCCAGCAGTCCCGAGGGGGAGGGAATAGAGACCCAGTACTTC. The encoded protein is CASSPEGEGIETQYF.

This chain links TRBV10-3 with TRBJ2-7; 13 positions match TRBD2. The V and J ends lost 2 bases and 2 bases, in that order; junction bases with no gene match: 0. Germline V gene data show CDR1 as ENHRY and CDR2 as SYGVKD. CDR3 size: 15 residues. The CDR3 loop is CAISETSGGAYEQYF. CDR3 bases: TGTGCCATCAGTGAGACTAGCGGGGGGGCCTACGAGCAGTACTTC.

The chain uses TRBV12-3 or TRBV12-4 and TRBJ1-3, with D unclear. This CDR3 contains 11 residues. Trimming shortened V by 6 bases and J by 4 bases, and 4 bases separated the two germline ends. The CDR3 region is CASSPGNTIYF. The CDR3 region has the DNA TGTGCCAGCAGCCCAGGAAACACCATATATTTT.

The V call is TRBV10-3, the J call TRBJ2-5; tentative D call: TRBD2 (6 bases). With 4 bases removed from V and 0 bases from J, the gap between germline ends came to 12 bases. Germline CDR1 reads ENHRY; CDR2 reads SYGVKD. This CDR3 has 15 amino acids. The CDR3 loop is CAISAASAHQETQYF. DNA of the CDR3: TGTGCCATCAGTGCTGCTAGCGCCCACCAAGAGACCCAGTACTTC.

This clone turned up a few times. This rearrangement joins TRBV28 to TRBJ1-2; D remains ambiguous. The germline V gene encodes CDR1 MDHEN and CDR2 SYDVKM. The CDR3 has 12 amino acids. Trimming pared 5 bases from V and 5 bases from J, leaving 9 bases between. CDR3 DNA sequence: TGTGCCAGCAGTGGGCAGTATTATGGCTACACCTTC. Protein sequence: CASSGQYYGYTF.

This chain connects TRBV18 to TRBJ1-2; weak D call: TRBD1 (6 bases). Germline-derived CDR1 and CDR2 are KGHSH and LQKENI. Deletions cut 6 bases from V and 0 bases from J, with 11 bases between. This CDR3 contains 14 residues. In DNA, the CDR3 is TGTGCCAGCTCCGTGGGACAAGCTAACTATGGCTACACCTTC. It specifies CASSVGQANYGYTF.

V gene TRBV30 combines with J gene TRBJ1-2; a weak D match, TRBD1 (6 bases). In germline, CDR1 is GTSNPN, CDR2 SVGIG (reference sequence). The CDR3 runs 14 residues. Trimming took 5 bases from V and 2 from J, leaving 15 bases between them. CDR3 protein: CAWVRQAENYGYTF. CDR3 coding DNA: TGTGCCTGGGTTAGACAGGCGGAAAACTATGGCTACACCTTC. Based on the CDR3 plus reference TRBV30 and TRBJ1-2, the full variable domain is SQTIHQWPATLVQPVGSPLSLECTVEGTSNPNLYWYRQAAGRGLQLLFYSVGIGQISSEVPQNLSASRPQDRQFILSSKKLLLSDSGFYLCAWVRQAENYGYTFGSGTRLTVV.

The V and J genes are TRBV3-1 (or the pseudogene TRBV3-2) and TRBJ2-5, with 7 bases that match TRBD2. Losses at the gene ends were 4 bases for V and 5 bases for J; bases not matched to a gene: 10. The CDR3 totals 15 residues. Germline V gives CDR1 LGHDT, CDR2 YNNKEL (reference sequence). The CDR3 sequence: CASSPSAGREETQYF. The CDR3 bases are TGTGCCAGCAGCCCTTCCGCGGGGAGGGAGGAGACCCAGTACTTC.

The V and J genes are TRBV10-1 and TRBJ2-3; no firm D call. Trimming took off 6 bases at V and 2 bases at J, with 15 bases between the two ends. The germline V gene has CDR1 WNHNN and CDR2 SYGVQD (reference sequence). This CDR3 contains 15 residues. CDR3 nucleotide sequence: TGCGCCAGCAGAGTCCCTCGGGCCACCACAGATACGCAGTATTTT. This translates into CASRVPRATTDTQYF.

This clone was found once. The chain uses TRBV30 and TRBJ1-1; D is unresolved. The V and J ends lost 3 bases and 7 bases respectively, with 18 bases between them. The CDR3 spans 14 residues. Germline V gene data show CDR1 as GTSNPN and CDR2 as SVGIG (reference sequence). CDR3 in amino acids: CAWRERALPIEAFF. DNA of the CDR3: TGTGCCTGGAGAGAACGAGCTCTACCAATTGAAGCTTTCTTT.

The chain employs TRBV19 and TRBJ2-5; D is uncertain. Per the germline V gene, CDR1 is LNHDA and CDR2 is SQIVND (reference sequence). This CDR3 spans 13 amino acids. The germline V and J ends were trimmed by 0 bases and 5 bases, with 7 bases remaining between them. The CDR3 loop is CASSIDRWETQYF. In DNA form, the CDR3 reads TGTGCCAGTAGTATAGATCGCTGGGAGACCCAGTACTTC.

This clone was seen a few times. V usage is TRBV7-2 and J usage is TRBJ2-1; 10 bases are a match to TRBD2. V was clipped by 7 bases and J by 9 bases; unmatched bases: 9. CDR1 is SGHTA and CDR2 is FQGNSA in the germline V gene. This CDR3 is 14 amino acids long. The CDR3 nucleotides read TGTGCCAGCAAGCGGGGGGGCCAAATCCGTGAGCAGTTCTTC. Translation: CASKRGGQIREQFF.

The chain carries TRBV5-4 and TRBJ2-5; D not certain. CDR1 and CDR2 from the germline V gene are SGHNT and YYREEE (reference sequence). The CDR3 runs 17 residues. The V and J ends lost 4 bases and 2 bases respectively, with 21 bases between them. The CDR3 loop reads CASSHPGRRSVQETQYF. The CDR3 DNA sequence: TGTGCCAGCAGCCACCCCGGCCGGCGATCCGTTCAAGAGACCCAGTACTTC.

The V call is TRBV19, the J call TRBJ1-2; 9 bases map to TRBD1. Germline V gives CDR1 LNHDA, CDR2 SQIVND (reference sequence). V lost 4 bases and J lost 3; bases outside the gene matches: 6. The CDR3 totals 15 residues. CDR3: CASSRYRGLYYGYTF. CDR3 nucleotide sequence: TGTGCCAGTAGTAGGTACAGGGGGCTGTACTATGGCTACACCTTC. The full variable domain, with the rest looked up from reference TRBV19 and TRBJ1-2, is DGGITQSPKYLFRKEGQNVTLSCEQNLNHDAMYWYRQDPGQGLRLIYYSQIVNDFQKGDIAEGYSVSREKKESFPLTVTSAQKNPTAFYLCASSRYRGLYYGYTFGSGTRLTVV.

J is TRBJ2-7 and V is TRBV6-6; 8 nucleotides align to TRBD1. Germline V gene sequence: CDR1 MNHNY, CDR2 SVGAGI (reference sequence). With V trimmed by 6 bases and J by 2 bases, 9 bases remained unmatched. The CDR3 totals 15 residues. The CDR3 sequence: CASRSGQGKTYEQYF. The CDR3 region has the DNA TGTGCCAGCAGGTCCGGACAGGGAAAAACCTACGAGCAGTACTTC.

The V gene is TRBV6-2 or TRBV6-3, the J gene TRBJ2-1; 9 bases line up with TRBD1. V lost 5 bases and J lost 8; bases outside the gene matches: 13. This CDR3 has 16 residues. From germline, CDR1 is MNHEY and CDR2 SVGEGT. The CDR3 is CASSQTPGQGNDEQFF. DNA for the CDR3: TGTGCCAGCAGTCAAACGCCGGGACAGGGCAACGATGAGCAGTTCTTC.

The V and J genes are TRBV2 and TRBJ2-7; TRBD2 aligns across 12 bases. The CDR3 contains 15 residues. Germline loops: CDR1 SNHLY, CDR2 FYNNEI. V lost 2 bases, J lost 2 bases, and 1 base stayed unmatched. The CDR3 DNA reads TGTGCCAGCAGTGAATGGACTAGCGGGGCCTACGAGCAGTACTTC. This sequence encodes CASSEWTSGAYEQYF.

The rearrangement joins TRBV12-3 or TRBV12-4 to TRBJ1-2; D is undetermined. The length of the CDR3 is 13 residues. V shed 4 bases and J shed 8 bases, with 14 bases lying between them. The CDR3 spells CASSWQPGSGYTF. The DNA of the CDR3 is TGTGCCAGCAGTTGGCAACCGGGCAGCGGCTACACCTTC.

The chain has TRBV6-5 and TRBJ1-1, with D possibly being TRBD1 (5 bases). This CDR3 contains 13 residues. Trimming cost V 2 bases and J 3 bases, with 7 bases left between them. Germline CDR1 reads MNHEY; CDR2 reads SVGAGI. Written as DNA, the CDR3 is TGTGCCAGCAGTTACAGAGGGGACACTGAAGCTTTCTTT. The encoded protein is CASSYRGDTEAFF.

CDR3: CASSPGQTITKETQYF. The CDR3 DNA follows: TGCGCCAGCAGCCCCGGACAGACAATCACTAAAGAGACCCAGTACTTC. The chain carries TRBV5-1 and TRBJ2-5; perhaps TRBD1 as D (6 bases). Looked up from germline, CDR1 is SGHRS and CDR2 is YFSETQ. CDR3 length: 16 residues. V lost 4 bases to trimming and J lost 3 bases, with 19 bases between them. Combining the CDR3 with reference TRBV5-1 and TRBJ2-5 gives the whole variable domain KAGVTQTPRYLIKTRGQQVTLSCSPISGHRSVSWYQQTPGQGLQFLFEYFSETQRNKGNFPGRFSGRQFSNSRSEMNVSTLELGDSALYLCASSPGQTITKETQYFGPGTRLLVL.

This clone was recorded a few times. The chain uses TRBV7-9 and TRBJ1-2; D is perhaps TRBD1 (6 bases). The germline CDR1 and CDR2 sequences are SEHNR and FQNEAQ (reference sequence). The germline V and J ends were trimmed by 5 bases and 8 bases, with 12 bases remaining between them. This CDR3 is built from 12 residues. Here the CDR3 DNA reads TGTGCCAGCAGCGAGGGGGGGTACGGCTACACCTTC. Its translation is CASSEGGYGYTF. The whole variable domain, filled in from reference TRBV7-9 and TRBJ1-2, reads DTGVSQNPRHKITKRGQNVTFRCDPISEHNRLYWYRQTLGQGPEFLTYFQNEAQLEKSRLLSDRFSAERPKGSFSTLEIQRTEQGDSAMYLCASSEGGYGYTFGSGTRLTVV.

This chain uses TRBV7-9 with TRBJ1-3; possibly TRBD1 for D (5 bases). CDR3 length: 14 amino acids. Germline V gene sequence: CDR1 SEHNR, CDR2 FQNEAQ (reference sequence). The V end was cut by 0 bases, the J end by 4 bases, with 7 bases between. This CDR3 is CASSLAGAGNTIYF. The CDR3 DNA reads TGTGCCAGCAGCTTAGCAGGGGCCGGAAACACCATATATTTT.